What follows is one TCR beta chain and its context. Per germline, CDR1 MNHEY and CDR2 SMNVEV (reference sequence). Trimming took 7 bases from V and 0 from J; bases not matched to a gene: 10. The CDR3 totals 17 residues. It was with random hexamers that 0.5 to 1 ug RNA was reverse transcribed. TCRdb reprocessed the immunoSEQ multiplex PCR reads with MiXCR, giving one entry per CDR3 protein. The repertoire holds fewer than 300,000 distinct CDR3 sequences, with roughly 84% as singletons. These data belong to a study of CD8 T cells in Susac syndrome. The genes are TRBV27 and TRBJ2-1, with 9 bases fitting TRBD2. This clonotype was sampled from a human donor with multiple sclerosis. Input material: CD8+ T cells from PBMCs. Written as DNA, the CDR3 is TGTGCCAGCACAGTCTCTAGCGGGGCGAGCTCCTACAATGAGCAGTTCTTC. It encodes CASTVSSGASSYNEQFF.